The clone carrying this T cell receptor beta chain was picked up a small number of times. Its specificity is unknown. Primed by a sample-barcoded 5' primer and a J-beta primer mix, a second PCR proceeded for about 7 to 11 cycles. TCRdb recomputed calls from the 5' RACE reads with MiXCR, one row per CDR3 protein. The sample yields 600,000 to 850,000 distinct CDR3 sequences, roughly 25% seen once. This CDR3 is built from 15 residues. Per the germline V gene, CDR1 is LGHDT and CDR2 is YNNKEL (reference sequence). The V and J ends lost 4 bases and 5 bases, in that order; junction bases with no gene match: 5. The data are from a study of blood T cells in healthy people across ages. Findings of the study overall: Per-million-T-cell TCR beta diversity fell roughly linearly with age.

These same records also appear under a second study, on T cells of mothers and their children. In that study: The donor cohort consisted of three healthy Caucasian mothers and their six children. Researchers report slightly higher, though non-significant, overlap in related mother-child pairs than in unrelated pairs.

Sequenced sample: blood. The chain combines TRBV3-1 with TRBJ2-1; 10 positions agree with TRBD2. The sequence derives from a boy aged 5-17 years in good health. The CDR3 spells CASSPISGGNNEQFF. The CDR3 DNA is TGTGCCAGCAGCCCGATTAGCGGGGGGAACAATGAGCAGTTCTTC.